This TCR beta chain was found in a study of T cells in tuberculosis. Here immunoSEQ multiplex PCR was the method, and the copy in TCRdb shows in-frame clones only, minus some. Here the sample spans roughly 19,000 clones, approximately 92% being singletons. This clone was seen a handful of times. The CDR3 has 15 amino acids. The germline CDR1 and CDR2 sequences are LNHNV and YYDKDF (reference sequence). V was pared by 1 base and J by 4 bases, with 11 bases between. The chain joins TRBV15 to TRBJ1-5; D unclear. Sequences were obtained from PBMCs. The origin of this receptor is a donor between 5 and 29 years old with latent tuberculosis or without tuberculosis infection. The CDR3 sequence is CATSRGPGENQPQHF. In nucleotides, the CDR3 is TGTGCCACCAGCAGAGGGCCCGGGGAAAATCAGCCCCAGCATTTT.